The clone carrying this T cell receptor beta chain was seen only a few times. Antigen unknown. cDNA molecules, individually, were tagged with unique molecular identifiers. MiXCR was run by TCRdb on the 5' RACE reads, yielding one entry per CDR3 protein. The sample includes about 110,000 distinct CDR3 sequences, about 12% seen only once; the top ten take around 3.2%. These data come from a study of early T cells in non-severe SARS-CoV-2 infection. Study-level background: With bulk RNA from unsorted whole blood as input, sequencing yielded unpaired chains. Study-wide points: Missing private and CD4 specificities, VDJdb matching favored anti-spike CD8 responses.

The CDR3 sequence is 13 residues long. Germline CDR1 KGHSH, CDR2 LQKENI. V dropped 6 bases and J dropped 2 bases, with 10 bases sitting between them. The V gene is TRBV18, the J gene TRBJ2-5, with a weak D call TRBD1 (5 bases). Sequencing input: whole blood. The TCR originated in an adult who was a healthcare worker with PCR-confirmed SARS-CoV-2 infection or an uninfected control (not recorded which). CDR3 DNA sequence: TGTGCCAGCTCTCCAGGGTTGCAAGAGACCCAGTACTTC. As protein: CASSPGLQETQYF.